This TCR beta chain was captured in a study of CXCR3-negative and CXCR3-positive naive CD8 T cells. UMI-tagged TRB cDNA libraries were built via 5' RACE. Using the 5' RACE reads, TCRdb records one entry per CDR3 protein without DNA. This listing includes approximately 120,000 distinct CDR3 sequences. Turning to this clonotype: Antigen: not known.

The CDR3 is 16 amino acids. CDR1 and CDR2 from the germline V gene are SEHNR and FQNEAQ (reference sequence). Points from the study as a whole: Hydrophobicity was higher for TRB CDR3s found in CXCR3-positive naive cells than in CXCR3-negative naive cells. Memory cells diverged, while naive CXCR3-positive and CXCR3-negative cells had similar TRBV-TRBJ usage.

V is TRBV7-9 and J is TRBJ2-7; TCRdb indicates TRBD1, and absent DNA this call remains unverified. The sample consisted of naive CXCR3+ CD8+ T cells from blood. The subset is: CD45RO-CCR7+CD27+CD95- naive CD8+ T cells expressing CXCR3 (TNR3+). The source is a human donor in good health. Some clones in this sample may be carry-over from other donors' samples. CDR3 region: CASSGRDSQRTYEQYF.